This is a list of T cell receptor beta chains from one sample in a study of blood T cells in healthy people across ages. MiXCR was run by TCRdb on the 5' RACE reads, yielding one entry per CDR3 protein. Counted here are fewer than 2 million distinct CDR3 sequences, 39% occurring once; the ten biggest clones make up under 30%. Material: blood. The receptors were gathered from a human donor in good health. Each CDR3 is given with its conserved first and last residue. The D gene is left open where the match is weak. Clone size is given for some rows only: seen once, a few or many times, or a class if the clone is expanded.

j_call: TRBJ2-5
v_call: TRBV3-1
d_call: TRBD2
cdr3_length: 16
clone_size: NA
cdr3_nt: TGTGCCAACAGCGCCCGGACTAGCGGGGGACAAGAGACCCAGTACTTC
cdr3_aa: CANSARTSGGQETQYF

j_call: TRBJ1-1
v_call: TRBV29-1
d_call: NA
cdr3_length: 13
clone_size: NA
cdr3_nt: TGCAGCGCAGGAGAGCTAATGAACACTGAAGCTTTCTTT
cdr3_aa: CSAGELMNTEAFF

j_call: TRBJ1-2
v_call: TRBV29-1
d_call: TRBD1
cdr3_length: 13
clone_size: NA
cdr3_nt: TGCAGCGTCTCAGGGACAGAATTTTATGGCTACACCTTC
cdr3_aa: CSVSGTEFYGYTF

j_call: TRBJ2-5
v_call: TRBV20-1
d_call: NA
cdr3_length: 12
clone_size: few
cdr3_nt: TGCAGTGCTAGTGGTTGGGGAGAGACCCAGTACTTC
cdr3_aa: CSASGWGETQYF

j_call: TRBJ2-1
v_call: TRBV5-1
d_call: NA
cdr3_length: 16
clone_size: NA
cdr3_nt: TGCGCCAGCAGCTCGATTGGGACAAGTCCCTACAATGAGCAGTTCTTC
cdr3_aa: CASSSIGTSPYNEQFF

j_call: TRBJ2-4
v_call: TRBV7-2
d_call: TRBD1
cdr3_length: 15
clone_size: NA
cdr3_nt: TGTGCCAGCAGCAACCACGGGGACAGCGCCTACGGGCAGTACTTC
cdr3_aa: CASSNHGDSAYGQYF

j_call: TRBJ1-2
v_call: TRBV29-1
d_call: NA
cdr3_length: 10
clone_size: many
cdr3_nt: TGCAGCGTTGAAGTCGGAGGCTACACCTTC
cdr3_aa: CSVEVGGYTF

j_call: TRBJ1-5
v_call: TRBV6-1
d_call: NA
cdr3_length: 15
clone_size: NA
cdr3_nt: TGTGCCAGCAGTGAAGGGAGCAGCTCCAATCAGCCCCAGCATTTT
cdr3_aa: CASSEGSSSNQPQHF

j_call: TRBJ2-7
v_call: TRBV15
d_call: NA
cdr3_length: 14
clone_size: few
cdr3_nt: TGTGCCACCAGCCGGGGGGCAGGTTCGTACGAGCAGTACTTC
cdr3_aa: CATSRGAGSYEQYF

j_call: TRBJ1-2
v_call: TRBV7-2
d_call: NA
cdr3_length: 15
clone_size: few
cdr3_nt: TGTGCCAGCAGCTTAGAAGAGGGGCTAATCTATGGCTACACCTTC
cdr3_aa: CASSLEEGLIYGYTF

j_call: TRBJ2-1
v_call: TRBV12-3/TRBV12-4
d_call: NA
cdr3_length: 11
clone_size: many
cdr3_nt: TGTGCCAGCAGTTTCTTCAATGAGCAGTTCTTC
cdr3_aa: CASSFFNEQFF

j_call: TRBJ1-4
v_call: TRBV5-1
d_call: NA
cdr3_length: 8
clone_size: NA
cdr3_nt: TGCGCCAGCAGCTTTGGGTTTTTT
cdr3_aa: CASSFGFF

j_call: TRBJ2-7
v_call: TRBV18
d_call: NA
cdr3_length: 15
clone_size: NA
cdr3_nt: TGTGCCAGCTCACAGGGGTTCGAAAGGGACTACGAGCAGTACTTC
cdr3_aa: CASSQGFERDYEQYF

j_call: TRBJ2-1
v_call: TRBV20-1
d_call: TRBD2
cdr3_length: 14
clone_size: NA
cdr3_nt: TGCAGTGCTCGGGAGCGGGGATTCTACAATGAGCAGTTCTTC
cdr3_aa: CSARERGFYNEQFF

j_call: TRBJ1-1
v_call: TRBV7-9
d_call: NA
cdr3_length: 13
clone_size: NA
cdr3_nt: TGTGCCAGCGGGGAGGGGACGAACACTGAAGCTTTCTTT
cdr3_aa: CASGEGTNTEAFF

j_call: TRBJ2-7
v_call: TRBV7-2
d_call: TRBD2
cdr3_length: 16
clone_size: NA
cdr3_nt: TGTGCCAGCAGCTTAGCGGGCGGGGGATCAGGGTACGAGCAGTACTTC
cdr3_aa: CASSLAGGGSGYEQYF

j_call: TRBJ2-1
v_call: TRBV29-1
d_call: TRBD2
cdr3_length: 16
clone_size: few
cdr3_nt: TGCAGCATGGATCGACTAGCGGGGAGGGGAACCGATGAGCAGTTCTTC
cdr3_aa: CSMDRLAGRGTDEQFF

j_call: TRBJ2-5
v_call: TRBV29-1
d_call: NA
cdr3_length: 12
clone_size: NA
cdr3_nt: TGCAGCGGGGGGTTGAAGGGAGAGACCCAGTACTTC
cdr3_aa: CSGGLKGETQYF

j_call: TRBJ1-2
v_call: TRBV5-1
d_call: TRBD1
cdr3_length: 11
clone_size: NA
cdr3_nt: TGCGCCAGCATGGGGACAGATGGCTACACCTTC
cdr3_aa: CASMGTDGYTF

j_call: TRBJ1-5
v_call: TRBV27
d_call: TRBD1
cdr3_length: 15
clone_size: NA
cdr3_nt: TGTGCCAGCAGAACGATAACAGGGGGCGCCCAGCCCCAGCATTTT
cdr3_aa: CASRTITGGAQPQHF